This TCR beta chain was identified during a study of blood T cell repertoires in COVID-19. Study at large: Both acute and convalescent COVID-19 samples were obtained from the United States, Italy and Spain. From T cells, B-cell-depleted T cells, or PBMCs came the material, which was cDNA or gDNA.

One Seattle source followed patients from active infection through their disease course. In the original analysis: Scientists estimated how many nucleated cells there were by amplifying reference gene primers. This table comes from immunoSEQ multiplex PCR, and its TCRdb copy is limited to in-frame clones, with some not included. The V and J calls and clone size were taken over from that table, and D and trimming were inferred from the DNA. The profile shows 150,000 to 160,000 clones, approximately 85% of them singletons. V shed 6 bases and J shed 3 bases, with 25 bases lying between them. This CDR3 spans 17 amino acids. CDR1 and CDR2 (germline): SGHDT, YYEEEE.

Sequenced material: peripheral blood. This chain uses TRBV5-6 with TRBJ2-7; D might be TRBD1 (6 bases). The sequence was obtained from a man aged 60 to 69 with COVID-19, enrolled during active disease. CDR3 loop: CASNLFGRQVLDYEQYF. The CDR3 nucleotides read TGTGCCAGCAACCTTTTCGGACGACAGGTACTCGACTACGAGCAGTACTTC.